One sample yielded the 14 T cell receptor beta chains listed below, sequenced in a study of early T cells in non-severe SARS-CoV-2 infection. One entry per CDR3 protein, called by TCRdb with MiXCR from the 5' RACE reads. Here the sample spans 110,000 or so distinct CDR3 sequences, 9% to 14% being singletons. Source material: whole blood. Receptor source: an adult who was a healthcare worker with PCR-confirmed SARS-CoV-2 infection or an uninfected control (not recorded which).

This clonotype was seen a few times. J is TRBJ1-1 and V is TRBV7-9; 8 positions agree with TRBD1. This CDR3 has 16 residues. J lost 4 bases, V lost 6 bases, and 13 bases had no gene match. The germline V gene encodes CDR1 SEHNR and CDR2 FQNEAQ (reference sequence). The DNA for the CDR3 is TGTGCCAGCAGTTCTAATATGGGACAGGCTGGCACTGAAGCTTTCTTT. Encoded protein: CASSSNMGQAGTEAFF. The whole variable domain, remainder taken from reference TRBV7-9 and TRBJ1-1, is DTGVSQNPRHKITKRGQNVTFRCDPISEHNRLYWYRQTLGQGPEFLTYFQNEAQLEKSRLLSDRFSAERPKGSFSTLEIQRTEQGDSAMYLCASSSNMGQAGTEAFFGQGTRLTVV.

This clonotype was detected many times. This chain links TRBV20-1 with TRBJ1-4, with no clear D. V shed 3 bases and J shed 7 bases, with 12 bases lying between them. Germline-derived CDR1 and CDR2 are DFQATT and SNEGSKA (reference sequence). The CDR3 is 13 amino acids. DNA for the CDR3: TGCAGTGCTAGTCGGATGGTTTCTGAAAAACTGTTTTTT. Its protein product is CSASRMVSEKLFF.

This clonotype appeared a few times. The rearrangement joins TRBV19 to TRBJ1-5; no reliable D call. The CDR3 is 14 amino acids. Deletions cut 0 bases from V and 0 bases from J, with 3 bases between. Germline V CDR1 and CDR2: LNHDA, SQIVND (reference sequence). CDR3 amino acids: CASSIERSNQPQHF. The CDR3, as DNA: TGTGCCAGTAGTATAGAACGTAGCAATCAGCCCCAGCATTTT.

This clonotype appeared many times. The chain has TRBV15 and TRBJ2-5; a weak D match, TRBD2 (6 bases). The CDR3 has 19 amino acids. The V gene lost 5 bases and the J gene lost 4 bases, with 29 bases spanning the gap. Germline CDR1 LNHNV, CDR2 YYDKDF (reference sequence). The CDR3 sequence is CATSPWGGVSGRTRETQYF. The DNA of the CDR3 is TGTGCCACCAGCCCATGGGGCGGGGTTTCGGGACGGACCAGAGAGACCCAGTACTTC.

This clonotype has only a few counts. The J gene is TRBJ2-5, the V gene TRBV28, with TRBD1 matching over 7 bases. The germline CDR1 and CDR2 sequences are MDHEN and SYDVKM. V lost 1 base, J lost 1 base, and 6 bases stayed unmatched. There are 16 residues in the CDR3. CDR3 DNA sequence: TGTGCCAGCAGTTTATCGGGACAGATACTCCAAGAGACCCAGTACTTC. Translating gives CASSLSGQILQETQYF.

The chain links TRBV14 to TRBJ2-7, with D possibly being TRBD2 (5 bases). This CDR3 comprises 15 residues. Germline V gene sequence: CDR1 SGHDN, CDR2 FVKESK. Trimming pared 1 base from V and 6 bases from J, leaving 16 bases between. CDR3 residues: CASSQVRGRYAEQYF. DNA for the CDR3: TGTGCCAGCAGCCAAGTCCGGGGTCGGTATGCCGAGCAGTACTTC.

This clonotype was counted a few times. V gene TRBV28 combines with J gene TRBJ1-4; the D is unclear. This CDR3 contains 15 residues. Per germline, CDR1 MDHEN and CDR2 SYDVKM. Trimming cost V 3 bases and J 7 bases, with 15 bases left between them. The CDR3 loop reads CASSFSLHGAEKLFF. CDR3 DNA sequence: TGTGCCAGCAGTTTCTCACTTCACGGTGCTGAAAAACTGTTTTTT.

DNA of the CDR3: TGTGCCAGTAGTACGACAGGAGGGTACGAGCAGTACTTC. This gives the protein CASSTTGGYEQYF. The gene calls are TRBV19 and TRBJ2-7; either TRBD1 or TRBD2 may fit D (6 bases each). This CDR3 comprises 13 residues. V lost 4 bases, J lost 4 bases, and 11 bases lay in between. CDR1 is LNHDA, CDR2 SQIVND, per germline (reference sequence).

This clonotype was counted a few times. This chain uses TRBV5-1 with TRBJ2-7; the match to TRBD2 covers 15 bases. CDR1 and CDR2 from the germline V gene are SGHRS and YFSETQ. The CDR3 loop spans 17 amino acids. After removal of 4 bases from V and 5 bases from J, the junction contained 10 bases not matched to a gene. In DNA, the CDR3 is TGCGCCAGCAGCAATGGTGGACTAGCGGGAGGGCGTAACGAGCAGTACTTC. Encoded protein: CASSNGGLAGGRNEQYF.

This clonotype was found many times. This chain connects TRBV29-1 to TRBJ2-2, with D possibly TRBD2 on 6 matching bases. Germline V gene lookup returns CDR1 SQVTM and CDR2 ANQGSEA. Trimming removed 0 bases at V and 7 bases at J, with 9 bases between. The length of the CDR3 is 13 residues. The CDR3 region has the DNA TGCAGCGTTGAAGAGGGGGGTGACGGGGAGCTGTTTTTT. Translation: CSVEEGGDGELFF.

The rearrangement links TRBV4-2 to TRBJ2-3; 9 bases are shared with TRBD2. This CDR3 is 16 amino acids long. The germline CDR1 and CDR2 sequences are LGHNA and YNFKEQ. J was trimmed by 1 base and V by 0 bases; bases with no gene match: 2. The CDR3 DNA sequence: TGTGCCAGCAGCCAAGATGTAGCGGGGGGCACAGATACGCAGTATTTT. Its protein is CASSQDVAGGTDTQYF.

This chain links TRBV5-1 with TRBJ2-3, with a weak D call TRBD2 (6 bases). The CDR3 covers 17 residues. Germline CDR1 is SGHRS and CDR2 is YFSETQ. With 0 bases removed from V and 0 bases from J, the gap between germline ends came to 14 bases. CDR3 protein: CASSLGGTSTSTDTQYF. The CDR3 DNA sequence: TGCGCCAGCAGCTTGGGGGGGACTTCGACTAGCACAGATACGCAGTATTTT.

This clonotype was counted at least ten times. The J gene is TRBJ1-2, the V gene TRBV5-1, with D maybe TRBD1 (5 bases). Trimming stripped 0 bases from V and 0 bases from J, with 9 bases between. The CDR3 extends over 15 amino acids. Germline values: CDR1 SGHRS, CDR2 YFSETQ. The CDR3 spells CASSLGPGSNYGYTF. The DNA for the CDR3 is TGCGCCAGCAGCTTGGGCCCAGGGTCTAACTATGGCTACACCTTC.

The table lists this clonotype with a few counts. The rearrangement links TRBV18 to TRBJ2-7; D is uncertain. The CDR3 has 15 residues. Germline CDR1 and CDR2: KGHSH and LQKENI. The V end lost 6 bases, the J end lost 2 bases, and 17 bases lay between the germline ends. CDR3 amino acids: CASSPDGPFPYEQYF. DNA for the CDR3: TGTGCCAGCTCCCCGGACGGGCCATTCCCCTACGAGCAGTACTTC.